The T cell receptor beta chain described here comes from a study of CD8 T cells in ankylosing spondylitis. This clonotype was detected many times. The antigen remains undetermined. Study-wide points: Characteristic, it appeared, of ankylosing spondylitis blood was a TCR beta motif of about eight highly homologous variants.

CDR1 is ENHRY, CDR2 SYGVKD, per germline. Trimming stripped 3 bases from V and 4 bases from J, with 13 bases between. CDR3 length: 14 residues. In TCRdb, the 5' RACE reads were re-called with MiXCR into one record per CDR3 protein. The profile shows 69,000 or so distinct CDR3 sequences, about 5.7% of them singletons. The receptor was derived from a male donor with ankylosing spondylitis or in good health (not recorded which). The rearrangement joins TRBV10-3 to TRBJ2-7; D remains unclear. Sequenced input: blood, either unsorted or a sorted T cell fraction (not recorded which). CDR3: CAISEVGELYEQYF. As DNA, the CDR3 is TGTGCCATCAGTGAAGTGGGCGAGTTGTACGAGCAGTACTTC.